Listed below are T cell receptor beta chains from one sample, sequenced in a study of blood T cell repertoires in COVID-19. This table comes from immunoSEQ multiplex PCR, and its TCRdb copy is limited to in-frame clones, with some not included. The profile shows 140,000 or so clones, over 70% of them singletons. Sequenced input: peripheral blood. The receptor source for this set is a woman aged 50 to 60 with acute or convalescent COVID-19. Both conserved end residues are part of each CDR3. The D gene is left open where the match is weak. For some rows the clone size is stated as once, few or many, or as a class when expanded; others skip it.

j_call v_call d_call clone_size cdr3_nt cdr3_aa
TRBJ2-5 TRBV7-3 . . TGTGCCAGCAGCGGTGGGGGCCTAAAAGAGACCCAGTACTTC CASSGGGLKETQYF
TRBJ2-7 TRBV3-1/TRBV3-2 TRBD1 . TGTGCCAGCAGCCCCGGGACAGGACTCTACGAGCAGTACTTC CASSPGTGLYEQYF
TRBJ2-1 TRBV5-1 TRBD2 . TGCGCCAGCAGCCGATCCCTAACTAGCGGGAACTATGAGCAGTTCTTC CASSRSLTSGNYEQFF
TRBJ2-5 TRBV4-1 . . TGCGCCAGCAGCCATGGGGGGGCCCTCCAAGAGACCCAGTACTTC CASSHGGALQETQYF
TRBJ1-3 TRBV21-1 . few TGTGCCAGCAGCAAAGTACCCCCCCGGTCAGGGCCCTCCGGAAACACCATATATTTT CASSKVPPRSGPSGNTIYF
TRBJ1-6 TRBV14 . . TGTGCCAGCAGCCTTCGAGCTTCACCCCTCCACTTT CASSLRASPLHF
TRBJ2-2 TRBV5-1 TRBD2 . TGCGCCAGCAGCTTGGGAGTAGCGGGATACACCGGGGAGCTGTTTTTT CASSLGVAGYTGELFF
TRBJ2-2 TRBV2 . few TGTGCCAGCAGGCAGGGCTCTCATGTAGGCGGGGAGCTGTTTTTT CASRQGSHVGGELFF
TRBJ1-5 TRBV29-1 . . TGCAGCGTTGAACAGGGTGGGGATCAGCCCCAGCATTTT CSVEQGGDQPQHF
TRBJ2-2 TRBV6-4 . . TGTGCCAGCAGTCCCGGACAACTCACCGGGGAGCTGTTTTTT CASSPGQLTGELFF
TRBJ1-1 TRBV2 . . TGTGCCAGCAGTTCCCCCGGGGACACTGAAGCTTTCTTT CASSSPGDTEAFF
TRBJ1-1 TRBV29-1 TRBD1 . TGCAGCGTTACATTGGGGACAGCGAACACTGAAGCTTTCTTT CSVTLGTANTEAFF
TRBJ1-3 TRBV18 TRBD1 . TGTGCCAGCTCACACTCGTGGACAGGGGAGGTCGACACCATATATTTT CASSHSWTGEVDTIYF
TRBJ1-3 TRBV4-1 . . TGCGCCAGCAGCCAACCGGGGGGTAACACCATATATTTT CASSQPGGNTIYF
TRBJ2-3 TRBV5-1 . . TGCGCCAGCAGCCCAGGACTCGATACGCAGTATTTT CASSPGLDTQYF
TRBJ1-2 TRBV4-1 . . TGCGCCAGCAGCCAAGACAGGGATTATGGCTACACCTTC CASSQDRDYGYTF
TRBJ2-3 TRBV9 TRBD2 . TGTGCCAGGAATTGGACTAGCAAAAGCACAGATACGCAGTATTTT CARNWTSKSTDTQYF
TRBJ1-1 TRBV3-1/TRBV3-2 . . TGTGCCAGCAGCGGACAGTATAGGAACACTGAAGCTTTCTTT CASSGQYRNTEAFF
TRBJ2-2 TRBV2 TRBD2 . TGTGCCAGCAGTGAAGCATCAGGACTAGTTTACGCCGGGGAGCTGTTTTTT CASSEASGLVYAGELFF
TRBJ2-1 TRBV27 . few TGTGCCAGCACCGACCAAAGGGGTAATGAGCAGTTCTTC CASTDQRGNEQFF
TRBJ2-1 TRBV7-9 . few TGTGCCAGCAGCTTCGGGACAAGCAATGAGCAGTTCTTC CASSFGTSNEQFF
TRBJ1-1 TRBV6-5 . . TGTGCCAGCAGTTACTCGTTCGCCCGCGAGGGCACTGAAGCTTTCTTT CASSYSFAREGTEAFF
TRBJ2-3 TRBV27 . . TGTGCCAGCTCGCTTCGGGATTGGGGAATCACAGATACGCAGTATTTT CASSLRDWGITDTQYF
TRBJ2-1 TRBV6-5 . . TGTGCCAGCAGTTATTCGGGTGAGCAGTTCTTC CASSYSGEQFF
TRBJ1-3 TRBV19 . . TGTGCCAGCCGGGAAAGATCTGGAAACACCATATATTTT CASRERSGNTIYF
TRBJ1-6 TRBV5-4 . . TGTGCCAGCAGCTTGGAACGACTAAATTCACCCCTCCACTTT CASSLERLNSPLHF
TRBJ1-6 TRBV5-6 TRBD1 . TGTGCCAGCAGCTTGCCGACTTCGACAGGGGTGTCCCTCCACTTT CASSLPTSTGVSLHF
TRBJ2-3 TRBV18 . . TGTGCCAGCTCACCCTCGACAGATACGCAGTATTTT CASSPSTDTQYF